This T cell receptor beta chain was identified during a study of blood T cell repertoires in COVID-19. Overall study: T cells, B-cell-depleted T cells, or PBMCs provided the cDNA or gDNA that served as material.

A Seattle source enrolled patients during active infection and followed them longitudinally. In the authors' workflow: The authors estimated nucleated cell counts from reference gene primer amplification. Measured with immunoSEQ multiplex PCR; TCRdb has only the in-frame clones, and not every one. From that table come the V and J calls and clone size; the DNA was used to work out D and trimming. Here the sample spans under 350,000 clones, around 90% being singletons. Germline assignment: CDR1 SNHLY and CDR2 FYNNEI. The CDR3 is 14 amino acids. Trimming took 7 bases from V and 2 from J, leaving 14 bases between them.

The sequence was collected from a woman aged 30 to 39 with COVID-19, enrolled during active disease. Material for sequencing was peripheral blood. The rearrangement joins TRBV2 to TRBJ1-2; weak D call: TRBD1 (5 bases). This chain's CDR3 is CASTPPPGNYGYTF. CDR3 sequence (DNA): TGTGCCAGCACTCCCCCGCCAGGGAACTATGGCTACACCTTC.